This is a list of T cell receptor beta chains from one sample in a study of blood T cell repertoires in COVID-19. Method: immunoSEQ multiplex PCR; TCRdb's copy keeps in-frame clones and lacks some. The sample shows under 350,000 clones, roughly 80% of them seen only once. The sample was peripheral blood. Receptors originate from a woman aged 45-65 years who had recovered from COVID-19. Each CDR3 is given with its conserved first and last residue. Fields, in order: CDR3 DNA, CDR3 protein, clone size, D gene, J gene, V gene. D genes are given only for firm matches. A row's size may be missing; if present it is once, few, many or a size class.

TGTGCCAGCAGCCCAGACAGGGTCCAAGAGACCCAGTACTTC	CASSPDRVQETQYF	NA	TRBD1	TRBJ2-5	TRBV28
TGTGCCAGCAGCCCGGACAGGAGGAACACTGAAGCTTTCTTT	CASSPDRRNTEAFF	NA	TRBD1	TRBJ1-1	TRBV7-2
TGTGCCAGCTCCTTCAAAGCCAACTCTGGAAACACCATATATTTT	CASSFKANSGNTIYF	NA	NA	TRBJ1-3	TRBV18
TGTGCCAGCAGCTCTCCCCCAATTTTAGCGGGAGTGAACGAGCAGTACTTC	CASSSPPILAGVNEQYF	NA	TRBD2	TRBJ2-7	TRBV7-6
TGTGCCACCAGTGAAAGCACTCCAGATACGCAGTATTTT	CATSESTPDTQYF	once	NA	TRBJ2-3	TRBV24-1
TGTGCCAGCAGACCCGGTGGTGCGTCAGATACGCAGTATTTT	CASRPGGASDTQYF	NA	NA	TRBJ2-3	TRBV28
TGTGCCAGCAGGAACGACAGGGATCAGCCCCAGCATTTT	CASRNDRDQPQHF	NA	TRBD1	TRBJ1-5	TRBV6-5
TGTGCCAGCAGCAAGCGCACCGCGAACACCGGGGAGCTGTTTTTT	CASSKRTANTGELFF	NA	NA	TRBJ2-2	TRBV7-6
TGCGCCAGCAGCCGCTCGGGCTCCTACAATGAGCAGTTCTTC	CASSRSGSYNEQFF	NA	NA	TRBJ2-1	TRBV4-3
TGTGCCAGCAGCTCTAGCGGGGGGGCAAACAATGAGCAGTTCTTC	CASSSSGGANNEQFF	NA	TRBD2	TRBJ2-1	TRBV7-6
TGCGCCAGCAGTTCGACAGGGGGCACTGAAGCTTTCTTT	CASSSTGGTEAFF	few	TRBD1	TRBJ1-1	TRBV5-1
TGTGCCAGCAGTAGGACCCTAGCAGGTGAGCAGTTCTTC	CASSRTLAGEQFF	NA	NA	TRBJ2-1	TRBV12-3/TRBV12-4
TGTGCCAGCTCACCCGCTCAGGGGGCCCAGCATTTT	CASSPAQGAQHF	NA	TRBD1	TRBJ1-5	TRBV18
TGTGCCAGCAGCTTTCAGACAGACACTGAAGCTTTCTTT	CASSFQTDTEAFF	NA	NA	TRBJ1-1	TRBV12-3/TRBV12-4
TGTGCCAGCAGCGACAGGGCTGGGAGTGCGGGTGGCTACACCTTC	CASSDRAGSAGGYTF	once	TRBD1	TRBJ1-2	TRBV5-4
TGTGCCAGCTCACCACAGCGGGGGGAATACAATGAGCAGTTCTTC	CASSPQRGEYNEQFF	NA	TRBD2	TRBJ2-1	TRBV18
TGCGCCAGCAGCTTGAAGGCAGGTAGGAACACTGAAGCTTTCTTT	CASSLKAGRNTEAFF	once	NA	TRBJ1-1	TRBV5-1
TGTGCCAGCAGGGGACAAACGAACACTGAAGCTTTCTTT	CASRGQTNTEAFF	once	NA	TRBJ1-1	TRBV6-5
TGTGCCTGGAGACAGGGGGCTGGAAACACCATATATTTT	CAWRQGAGNTIYF	once	TRBD1	TRBJ1-3	TRBV30
TGTGCCAGCAGCGTAGACCTAGCGCTCTCTGGAAACACCATATATTTT	CASSVDLALSGNTIYF	once	NA	TRBJ1-3	TRBV9
TGTGCCAGCAGCCAGGGGGCGCTGTCAGATACGCAGTATTTT	CASSQGALSDTQYF	NA	TRBD1	TRBJ2-3	TRBV2
TGTGCCACCAGTGACCCGGGAACAGGGGATGGCTACACCTTC	CATSDPGTGDGYTF	NA	TRBD1	TRBJ1-2	TRBV24-1
TGTGCCTGGAGTCTGGTGGCGGGGGGGGGTGAGCAGTTCTTC	CAWSLVAGGGEQFF	NA	TRBD2	TRBJ2-1	TRBV30
TGTGCCAGCAGCCAAGACCCGACAGGACCCCAGTTCTTC	CASSQDPTGPQFF	NA	NA	TRBJ2-1	TRBV3-1/TRBV3-2
TGTGCCAGCAGTCTACGGACTAGCCCCCAAGAGACCCAGTACTTC	CASSLRTSPQETQYF	NA	TRBD2	TRBJ2-5	TRBV27
TGTGCCAGCAGCCAAGGTCTCTCGGGCTACACCTTC	CASSQGLSGYTF	few	NA	TRBJ1-2	TRBV4-2
TGTGCCAGCAGTTCTCCGGGATTTTTAACCTATGGCTACACCTTC	CASSSPGFLTYGYTF	NA	NA	TRBJ1-2	TRBV6-6
TGTGCCACCAGCAGGGCCGGGACAGAAAGTATGTCCTATGGCTACACCTTC	CATSRAGTESMSYGYTF	NA	TRBD1	TRBJ1-2	TRBV15
TGTGCCAGCAGCCACCTTAGGTTGGGAGCCGCCTACGAGCAGTACTTC	CASSHLRLGAAYEQYF	NA	NA	TRBJ2-7	TRBV3-1/TRBV3-2
TGTGCCAGCAGCGTAGGAGGAGCGGGAGGCAACACCGGGGAGCTGTTTTTT	CASSVGGAGGNTGELFF	NA	TRBD2	TRBJ2-2	TRBV9
TGTGCCAGCAGTGGTCTAGGCGAGCAGTACTTC	CASSGLGEQYF	NA	NA	TRBJ2-7	TRBV2
TGTGCCAGCAGCTTAGTGGGGGCGTTGGGTAACAATCAGCCCCAGCATTTT	CASSLVGALGNNQPQHF	few	NA	TRBJ1-5	TRBV7-8
TGTGCCAGCAGCGTAGCTAGCGGGGGGGGATATGAGCAGTTCTTC	CASSVASGGGYEQFF	NA	TRBD2	TRBJ2-1	TRBV9
TGTGCCATCAGCCCGGACAGCTATGGCTACACCTTC	CAISPDSYGYTF	NA	NA	TRBJ1-2	TRBV10-3
TGCAGCGCTATGAACACTGAAGCTTTCTTT	CSAMNTEAFF	once	NA	TRBJ1-1	TRBV29-1
TGTGCCAGCAGCTACCTGGGACTAGGAGGCGATGAGCAGTTCTTC	CASSYLGLGGDEQFF	NA	TRBD2	TRBJ2-1	TRBV7-8
TGTGCCAGCAGCACTCTGACTAGCGGGGGGGCCAGCGAGCAGTTCTTC	CASSTLTSGGASEQFF	NA	TRBD2	TRBJ2-1	TRBV7-3
TGTGCCAGCAGGATGGACAGGTCCTCTGGCTACACCTTC	CASRMDRSSGYTF	NA	TRBD1	TRBJ1-2	TRBV2
TGTGCCAGCAGCGTAGGGCAGCAGGCCACTGAAGCTTTCTTT	CASSVGQQATEAFF	NA	NA	TRBJ1-1	TRBV9
TGTGCCAGCAGCTTAATAGGGGTCCCGAACACTGAAGCTTTCTTT	CASSLIGVPNTEAFF	NA	NA	TRBJ1-1	TRBV7-3
TGTGCCACCAGCAGAGAGAAAAACAGCCAAACTCACTACGAGCAGTACTTC	CATSREKNSQTHYEQYF	NA	NA	TRBJ2-7	TRBV15
TGTGCCAGCAGTGGACAGTTATACGAGCAGTACTTC	CASSGQLYEQYF	NA	NA	TRBJ2-7	TRBV27